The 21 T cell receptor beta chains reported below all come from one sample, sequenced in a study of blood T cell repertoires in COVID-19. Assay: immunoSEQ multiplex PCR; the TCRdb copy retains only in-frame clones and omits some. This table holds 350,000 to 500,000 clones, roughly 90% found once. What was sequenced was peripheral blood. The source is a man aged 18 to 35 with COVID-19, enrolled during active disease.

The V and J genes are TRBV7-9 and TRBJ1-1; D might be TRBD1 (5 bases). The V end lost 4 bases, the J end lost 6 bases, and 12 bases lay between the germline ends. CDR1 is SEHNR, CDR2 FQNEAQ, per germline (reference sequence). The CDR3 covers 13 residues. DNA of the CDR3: TGTGCCAGCAGCTCTGATGGGGGGGCTGAAGCTTTCTTT. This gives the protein CASSSDGGAEAFF.

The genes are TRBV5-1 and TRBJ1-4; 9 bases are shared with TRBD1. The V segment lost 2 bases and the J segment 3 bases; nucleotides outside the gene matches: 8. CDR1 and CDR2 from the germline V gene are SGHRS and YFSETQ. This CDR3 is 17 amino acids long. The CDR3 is CASSLGTGSASNEKLFF. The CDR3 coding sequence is TGCGCCAGCAGCTTAGGGACAGGGTCTGCATCTAATGAAAAACTGTTTTTT.

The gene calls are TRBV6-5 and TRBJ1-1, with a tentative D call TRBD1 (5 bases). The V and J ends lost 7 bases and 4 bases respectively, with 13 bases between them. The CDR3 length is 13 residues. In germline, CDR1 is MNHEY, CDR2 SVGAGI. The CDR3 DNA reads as TGTGCCAGCATGTTTTTGGGGGGCACTGAAGCTTTCTTT. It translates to CASMFLGGTEAFF.

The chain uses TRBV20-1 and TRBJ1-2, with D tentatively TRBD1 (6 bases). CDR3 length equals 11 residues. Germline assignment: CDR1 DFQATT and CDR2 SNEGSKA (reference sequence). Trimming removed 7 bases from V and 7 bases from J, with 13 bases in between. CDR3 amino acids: CSVAGAGGYTF. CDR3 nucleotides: TGCAGTGTTGCGGGGGCTGGTGGCTACACCTTC.

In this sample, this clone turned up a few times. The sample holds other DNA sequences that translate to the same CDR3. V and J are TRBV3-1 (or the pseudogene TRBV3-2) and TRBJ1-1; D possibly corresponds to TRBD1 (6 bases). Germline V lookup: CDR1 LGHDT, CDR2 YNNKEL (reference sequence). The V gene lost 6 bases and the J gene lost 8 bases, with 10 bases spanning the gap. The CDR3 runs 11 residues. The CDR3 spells CASRGGAEAFF. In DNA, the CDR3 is TGTGCCAGCAGGGGGGGGGCCGAAGCTTTCTTT.

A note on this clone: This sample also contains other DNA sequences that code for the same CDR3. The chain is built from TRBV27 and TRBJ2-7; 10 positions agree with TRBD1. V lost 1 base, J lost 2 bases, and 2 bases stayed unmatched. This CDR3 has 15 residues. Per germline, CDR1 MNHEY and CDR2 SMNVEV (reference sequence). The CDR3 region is CASSLLGQGTYEQYF. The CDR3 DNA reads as TGTGCCAGCAGTTTATTGGGACAGGGGACCTACGAGCAGTACTTC.

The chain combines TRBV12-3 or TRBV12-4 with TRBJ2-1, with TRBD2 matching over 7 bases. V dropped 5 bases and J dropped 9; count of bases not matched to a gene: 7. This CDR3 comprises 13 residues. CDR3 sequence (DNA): TGTGCCAGCAGTGGCGGGAGTGGTTCTGAGCAGTTCTTC. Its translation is CASSGGSGSEQFF.

As DNA, the CDR3 is TGCAGCGTTGCTGGCGGGGGGGACAGACCCACAGATACGCAGTATTTT. Its translation: CSVAGGGDRPTDTQYF. This chain uses TRBV29-1 with TRBJ2-3, with 9 positions matching TRBD2. Germline assignment: CDR1 SQVTM and CDR2 ANQGSEA. The CDR3 contains 16 residues. Trimming took 4 bases from V and 2 from J; bases not matched to a gene: 10.

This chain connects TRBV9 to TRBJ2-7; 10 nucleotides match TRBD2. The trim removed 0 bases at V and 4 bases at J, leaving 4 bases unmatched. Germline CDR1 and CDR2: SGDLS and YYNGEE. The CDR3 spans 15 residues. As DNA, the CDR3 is TGTGCCAGCAGCGTAGACTGGACTAGCGGTTACGAGCAGTACTTC. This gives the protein CASSVDWTSGYEQYF.

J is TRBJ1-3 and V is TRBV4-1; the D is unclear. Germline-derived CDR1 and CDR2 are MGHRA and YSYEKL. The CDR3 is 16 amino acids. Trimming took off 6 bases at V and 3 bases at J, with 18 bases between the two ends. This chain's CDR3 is CASSRLPGERGNTIYF. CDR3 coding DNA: TGCGCCAGCAGTCGTCTTCCCGGGGAACGTGGAAACACCATATATTTT.

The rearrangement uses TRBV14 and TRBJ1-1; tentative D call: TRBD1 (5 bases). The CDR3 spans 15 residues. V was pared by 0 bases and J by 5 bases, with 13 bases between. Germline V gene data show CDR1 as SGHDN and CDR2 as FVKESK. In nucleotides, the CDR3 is TGTGCCAGCAGCCAAGATTACGGGGGAAAGACTGAAGCTTTCTTT. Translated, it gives CASSQDYGGKTEAFF.

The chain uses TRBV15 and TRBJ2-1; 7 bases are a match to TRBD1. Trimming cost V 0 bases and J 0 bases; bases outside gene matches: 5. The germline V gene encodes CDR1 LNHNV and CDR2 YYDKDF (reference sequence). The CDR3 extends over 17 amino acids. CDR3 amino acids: CATSREAGGSSYNEQFF. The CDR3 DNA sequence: TGTGCCACCAGCAGAGAGGCAGGGGGTAGCTCCTACAATGAGCAGTTCTTC.

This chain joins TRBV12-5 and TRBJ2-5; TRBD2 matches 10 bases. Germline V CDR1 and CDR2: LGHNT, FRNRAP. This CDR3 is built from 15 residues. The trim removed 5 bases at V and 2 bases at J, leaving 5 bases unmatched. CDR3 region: CASGGLAEGQETQYF. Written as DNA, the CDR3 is TGTGCTAGTGGTGGACTAGCGGAAGGGCAAGAGACCCAGTACTTC.

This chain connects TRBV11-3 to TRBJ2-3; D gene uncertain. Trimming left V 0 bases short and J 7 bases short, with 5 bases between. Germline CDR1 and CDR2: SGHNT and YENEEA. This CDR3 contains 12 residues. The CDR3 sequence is CASSLDSNTQYF. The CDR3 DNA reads TGTGCCAGCAGCTTAGATTCCAATACGCAGTATTTT.

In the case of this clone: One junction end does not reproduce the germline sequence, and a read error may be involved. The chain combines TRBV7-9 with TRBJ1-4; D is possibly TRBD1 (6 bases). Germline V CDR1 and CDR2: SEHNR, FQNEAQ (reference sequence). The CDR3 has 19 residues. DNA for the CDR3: TGTGCCAGCAGCGCCATGGGGGGGGCCCTCACTACACCCAGTATGAATTGGTCTTTT. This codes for CASSAMGGALTTPSMNWSF.

CDR3 in DNA: TGCGCCAGCAAAGGCGGGAGGTCCCAAGAGACCCAGTACTTC. It translates to CASKGGRSQETQYF. The V and J genes are TRBV5-1 and TRBJ2-5; 8 bases line up with TRBD2. The germline V gene has CDR1 SGHRS and CDR2 YFSETQ. CDR3 length: 14 residues. Unmatched junction bases numbered 5, after V lost 6 bases and J lost 1 base. Looking up the rest from reference TRBV5-1 and TRBJ2-5 gives the full variable domain: KAGVTQTPRYLIKTRGQQVTLSCSPISGHRSVSWYQQTPGQGLQFLFEYFSETQRNKGNFPGRFSGRQFSNSRSEMNVSTLELGDSALYLCASKGGRSQETQYFGPGTRLLVL.

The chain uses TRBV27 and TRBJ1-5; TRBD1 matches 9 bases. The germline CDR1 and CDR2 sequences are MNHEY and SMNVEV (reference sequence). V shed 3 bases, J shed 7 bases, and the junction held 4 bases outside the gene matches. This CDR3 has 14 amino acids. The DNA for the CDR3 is TGTGCCAGCAGTTTCGGGGGGACAGGGCAGCCCCAGCATTTT. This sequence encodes CASSFGGTGQPQHF.

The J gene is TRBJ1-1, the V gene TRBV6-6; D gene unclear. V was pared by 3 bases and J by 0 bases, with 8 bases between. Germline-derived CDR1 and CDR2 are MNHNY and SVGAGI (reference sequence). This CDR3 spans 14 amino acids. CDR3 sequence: CASSYRELNTEAFF. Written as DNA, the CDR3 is TGTGCCAGCAGTTATCGGGAGTTGAACACTGAAGCTTTCTTT.

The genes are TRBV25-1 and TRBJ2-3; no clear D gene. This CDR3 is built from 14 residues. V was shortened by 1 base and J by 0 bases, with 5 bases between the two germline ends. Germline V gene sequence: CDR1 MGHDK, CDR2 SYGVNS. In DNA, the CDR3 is TGTGCCAGCAGTGAATCCCCTAGCACAGATACGCAGTATTTT. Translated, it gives CASSESPSTDTQYF.

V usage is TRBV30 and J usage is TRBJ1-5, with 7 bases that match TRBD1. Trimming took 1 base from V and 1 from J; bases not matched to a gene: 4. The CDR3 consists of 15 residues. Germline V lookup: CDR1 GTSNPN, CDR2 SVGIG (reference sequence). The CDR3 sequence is CAWSAPTGSNQPQHF. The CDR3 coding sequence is TGTGCCTGGAGTGCTCCGACAGGGAGCAATCAGCCCCAGCATTTT. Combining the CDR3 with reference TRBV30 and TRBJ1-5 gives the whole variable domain SQTIHQWPATLVQPVGSPLSLECTVEGTSNPNLYWYRQAAGRGLQLLFYSVGIGQISSEVPQNLSASRPQDRQFILSSKKLLLSDSGFYLCAWSAPTGSNQPQHFGDGTRLSIL.

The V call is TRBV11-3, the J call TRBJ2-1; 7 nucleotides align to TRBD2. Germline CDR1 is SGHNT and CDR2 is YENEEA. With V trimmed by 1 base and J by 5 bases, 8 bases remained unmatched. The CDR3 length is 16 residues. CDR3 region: CASSLGGSAPDNEQFF. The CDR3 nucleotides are TGTGCCAGCAGCTTAGGCGGGAGCGCACCGGACAATGAGCAGTTCTTC.